This is a list of T cell receptor beta chains from one sample in a study of blood T cells in healthy people across ages. TCRdb recomputed calls from the 5' RACE reads with MiXCR, one row per CDR3 protein. The repertoire holds approximately 1,000,000 distinct CDR3 sequences, with around two fifths as singletons. Sequences were obtained from blood. These receptors were obtained from a man in his late teens or twenties in good health. CDR3s include the opening cysteine and the closing phenylalanine or tryptophan. A D gene is named only where the DNA matches it firmly. Clone sizes are given selectively: once, few, many, or a class where the clone is expanded.

V	J	size	D	DNA	CDR3
TRBV20-1	TRBJ2-3	many	.	TGCAGTGCCCAAGGGGCAGGGTACACAGATACGCAGTATTTT	CSAQGAGYTDTQYF
TRBV7-9	TRBJ2-5	many	TRBD2	TGTGCCAGCAGCTTAGGGACTAGCGTTTCCCTCCAAGAGACCCAGTACTTC	CASSLGTSVSLQETQYF
TRBV5-1	TRBJ1-2	.	.	TGCGCCAGCAACTCCAACAGGGACCATGGCTACACCTTC	CASNSNRDHGYTF
TRBV12-3/TRBV12-4	TRBJ1-2	.	.	TGTGCCAGCAGTTTAGAGGGGACGTTCCTCTATGGCAACACCTTC	CASSLEGTFLYGNTF
TRBV4-1	TRBJ1-2	few	.	TGTGCCAGCAGCCCTTCAGATGAAGCTAACTATGGCTACACCTTC	CASSPSDEANYGYTF
TRBV11-1	TRBJ2-3	.	TRBD2	TGTGCCAGCAGCTTAGTCCGGGGGGGCCTCACAGATACGCAGTATTTT	CASSLVRGGLTDTQYF
TRBV29-1	TRBJ2-3	few	.	TGCAGCGTTCGCCGGGACCGAGATACGCAGTATTTT	CSVRRDRDTQYF
TRBV6-2/TRBV6-3	TRBJ1-5	.	TRBD1	TGTGCCAGCACCGAAAGACAGGGAGACGGCAACAATCAGCCCCAGCATTTT	CASTERQGDGNNQPQHF
TRBV28	TRBJ2-6	few	.	TGTGCCAGCAGTTTAGGGGGCCGCTCTGGGGCCAACGTCCTGACTTTC	CASSLGGRSGANVLTF
TRBV5-4	TRBJ1-2	few	.	TGTGCCAGCAGCTTGGCCATCGAGGCGGGGGGCTACACCTTC	CASSLAIEAGGYTF
TRBV25-1	TRBJ1-4	.	TRBD1	TGTGCCAGCAGTGACCGGACAGGGGTCGAAAAACTGTTTTTT	CASSDRTGVEKLFF
TRBV7-9	TRBJ2-1	.	.	TGTGCCAGCAGCTTGGGTTACCAGTACAATGAGCAGTTCTTC	CASSLGYQYNEQFF
TRBV7-9	TRBJ1-4	.	TRBD1	TGTGCCAGCAGCCGCGGACAGGGGGCAGCGACTAATGAAAAACTGTTTTTT	CASSRGQGAATNEKLFF
TRBV20-1	TRBJ2-7	.	.	TGCAGTGCTGACCAGGGGCAGGGCTGGAATGAGCAGTACTTC	CSADQGQGWNEQYF
TRBV3-1	TRBJ2-1	.	.	TGTGCCAGCAGCCGACCGCCCTCCTACAATGAGCAGTTCTTC	CASSRPPSYNEQFF
TRBV7-9	TRBJ2-7	.	.	TGTGCCAGCAGCCCCGGTCACAATGAGCAGTACTTC	CASSPGHNEQYF
TRBV20-1	TRBJ1-1	.	.	TGCAGTGCTTCCCGAGCTTGGGGAGCTTTCTTT	CSASRAWGAFF
TRBV12-5	TRBJ1-4	once	.	TGTGCTAGTGGCACCGACAGCTATAATGAAAAACTGTTTTTT	CASGTDSYNEKLFF
TRBV4-1	TRBJ1-5	.	TRBD1	TGCGCCAGCAGCCAAGATAAATTTAGGACAGGGAACCATCAGCCCCAGCATTTT	CASSQDKFRTGNHQPQHF
TRBV28	TRBJ2-3	many	TRBD2	TGTGCCAGCAGCCTGCTAGCGGGGGTCACAGATACGCAGTATTTT	CASSLLAGVTDTQYF
TRBV4-3	TRBJ1-2	.	.	TGCGCCAACAGCCAAGATCATGGAGGGGTAGACTATGGCTACACCTTC	CANSQDHGGVDYGYTF
TRBV4-1	TRBJ2-1	few	TRBD1	TGCGCCAGCAGCCAAGCTCACAGGGGGCATTTGGATGAGCAGTTCTTC	CASSQAHRGHLDEQFF
TRBV9	TRBJ1-5	.	.	TGTGCCAGCAGCGTAGCAGCAGGGAATCAGCCCCAGCATTTT	CASSVAAGNQPQHF
TRBV12-3/TRBV12-4	TRBJ1-4	few	TRBD1	TGTGCCAGCAGTTCGTACAGGGGGCCAGACTCAGAAAAACTGTTTTTT	CASSSYRGPDSEKLFF
TRBV20-1	TRBJ1-2	few	TRBD1	TGCAGTGCCTCACGCGTACAGGGGGCCGTTCATGGCTACACCTTC	CSASRVQGAVHGYTF
TRBV27	TRBJ1-1	few	.	TGTGCCAGCAGGCAGGGTACCGCTGAAGCTTTCTTT	CASRQGTAEAFF